One sample yielded the 21 T cell receptor beta chains listed below, sequenced in a study of low-dose radiotherapy and immunotherapy resistance in tumors. Time point in this sample: after trial treatment. Treatment given: LDRT plus nivolumab, ipilimumab, low-dose cyclophosphamide and aspirin (RACIN trial). Primers used for first-strand cDNA, a TRAV- and TRBV-specific set, covered both alpha and beta chains. With a V-primer adapter and a constant-region primer, TCRs were amplified for around 21 PCR cycles. TCRdb independently ran MiXCR on the reads; one entry per CDR3 protein. This table holds about 91,000 distinct CDR3 sequences, 20% to 25% found once. Sequenced here: PBMCs, sampled after low-dose radiotherapy plus immunotherapy. All receptors come from a female donor with ovarian cancer.

This clonotype was observed at least ten times. The chain links TRBV20-1 to TRBJ2-3, with 9 bases matching TRBD2. This CDR3 is built from 12 residues. With V trimmed by 7 bases and J by 6 bases, 5 bases remained unmatched. Germline values: CDR1 DFQATT, CDR2 SNEGSKA (reference sequence). For the CDR3, the DNA is TGCAGTGGGTTAGCGGGAGCGGATACGCAGTATTTT. Translated, it gives CSGLAGADTQYF.

The chain carries TRBV5-1 and TRBJ2-2; D ambiguous. The CDR3 covers 15 residues. V lost 6 bases and J 0 bases, leaving 12 bases between the germline ends. The germline CDR1 and CDR2 sequences are SGHRS and YFSETQ. This CDR3 reads CASTLDGSNTGELFF. CDR3 nucleotide sequence: TGCGCCAGCACCCTGGACGGTTCGAACACCGGGGAGCTGTTTTTT.

The chain employs TRBV5-4 and TRBJ1-6; D is possibly TRBD1 (5 bases). The germline CDR1 and CDR2 sequences are SGHNT and YYREEE (reference sequence). This CDR3 is built from 17 residues. Trimming removed 5 bases at V and 0 bases at J, with 15 bases between. The CDR3 reads CASSTGPTSSYNSPLHF. CDR3 DNA: TGTGCCAGCAGTACGGGACCCACCAGCTCCTATAATTCACCCCTCCACTTT. The whole variable domain, filled in from reference TRBV5-4 and TRBJ1-6, reads ETGVTQSPTHLIKTRGQQVTLRCSSQSGHNTVSWYQQALGQGPQFIFQYYREEENGRGNFPPRFSGLQFPNYSSELNVNALELDDSALYLCASSTGPTSSYNSPLHFGNGTRLTVT.

Many counts were recorded for this clonotype. The rearrangement uses TRBV2 and TRBJ1-6, with TRBD1 as a possible D gene (6 bases). The CDR3 has 14 amino acids. In germline, CDR1 is SNHLY, CDR2 FYNNEI. The V gene lost 8 bases and the J gene lost 10 bases, with 18 bases spanning the gap. The CDR3 DNA follows: TGTGCCAGCTCAGACAGGAAAGAAGGCTCACCCCTCCACTTT. Translating gives CASSDRKEGSPLHF.

This clonotype was found many times. The chain uses TRBV4-3 and TRBJ2-3; TRBD1 or TRBD2 may be the D gene (5 bases each). Germline V gene sequence: CDR1 LGHNA, CDR2 YSLEER. The germline V and J ends were trimmed by 1 base and 9 bases, with 11 bases remaining between them. CDR3 size: 13 residues. The CDR3 DNA reads TGCGCCAGCAGCCAAGGGGGGAGCGCGACGCAGTATTTT. Translating gives CASSQGGSATQYF.

J is TRBJ1-6 and V is TRBV28; unclear D gene. The CDR3 consists of 14 residues. V lost 2 bases and J 6 bases, leaving 8 bases between the germline ends. CDR1 and CDR2 (germline): MDHEN, SYDVKM. CDR3 DNA sequence: TGTGCCAGCAGTTTAGTCTCGGGTAATTCACCCCTCCACTTT. This translates into CASSLVSGNSPLHF. Based on the CDR3 plus reference TRBV28 and TRBJ1-6, the full variable domain is DVKVTQSSRYLVKRTGEKVFLECVQDMDHENMFWYRQDPGLGLRLIYFSYDVKMKEKGDIPEGYSVSREKKERFSLILESASTNQTSMYLCASSLVSGNSPLHFGNGTRLTVT.

The rearrangement uses TRBV5-6 and TRBJ1-5, with TRBD1 as a possible D gene (6 bases). V was cut by 4 bases and J by 7 bases, with 18 bases left in between. This CDR3 is built from 15 residues. The germline V gene has CDR1 SGHDT and CDR2 YYEEEE. CDR3 sequence (DNA): TGTGCCAGCAGCACCGCCAGCCGGGGGCCCCAGCCCCAGCATTTT. Translating gives CASSTASRGPQPQHF.

This clonotype came up many times. The chain has TRBV27 and TRBJ1-6; D may be TRBD1 (5 bases). The germline gives CDR1 MNHEY, CDR2 SMNVEV (reference sequence). The CDR3 runs 20 residues. Trimming stripped 0 bases from V and 5 bases from J, with 23 bases between. CDR3: CASSLSSPQGLAANNSPLHF. The CDR3 DNA sequence: TGTGCCAGCAGTTTATCCTCACCCCAGGGTTTGGCGGCCAATAATTCACCCCTCCACTTT.

This chain joins TRBV5-6 and TRBJ2-5; 8 bases match TRBD2. The CDR3 spans 14 residues. Germline V CDR1 and CDR2: SGHDT, YYEEEE. J lost 4 bases, V lost 0 bases, and 2 bases had no gene match. The CDR3 sequence: CASSLVLAGETQYF. The CDR3 nucleotides are TGTGCCAGCAGCTTGGTTCTAGCGGGAGAGACCCAGTACTTC.

This clonotype turned up a few times. The chain uses TRBV9 and TRBJ2-1, with TRBD2 as a possible D gene (6 bases). V was cut by 5 bases and J by 0 bases, with 12 bases left in between. Germline loops: CDR1 SGDLS, CDR2 YYNGEE. The CDR3 contains 15 residues. CDR3 in amino acids: CASRSPGLSYNEQFF. The CDR3 DNA sequence: TGTGCCAGCAGGTCACCGGGACTCTCCTACAATGAGCAGTTCTTC.

This clonotype was picked up a small number of times. The chain combines TRBV20-1 with TRBJ2-1; 12 positions match TRBD2. Germline CDR1 DFQATT, CDR2 SNEGSKA (reference sequence). This CDR3 is 14 amino acids long. V dropped 1 base and J dropped 9; count of bases not matched to a gene: 4. CDR3: CSARGGTSGREQFF. Here the CDR3 DNA reads TGCAGTGCTAGAGGTGGGACTAGCGGGCGTGAGCAGTTCTTC.

CDR3 in DNA: TGTGCCAGCAGCTTAAGGGGAAGGGTGGAGACCCAGTACTTC. Encoded protein: CASSLRGRVETQYF. The chain couples TRBV7-2 to TRBJ2-5, with D tentatively TRBD1 (5 bases). V lost 2 bases and J lost 5, with 12 bases in between. The CDR3 length is 14 residues. Germline V gene sequence: CDR1 SGHTA, CDR2 FQGNSA.

To note about this clonotype: A read error may be the cause here, since a much bigger clone is one base away. The J gene is TRBJ2-3, the V gene TRBV7-2; 9 bases match TRBD2. The CDR3 totals 16 residues. Germline loops: CDR1 SGHTA, CDR2 FQGNSA. CDR3 coding DNA: TGTGCCAGCAGCCCCGGACTAGCGCCCCGCACGGATATGCAGTATTTT. Protein: CASSPGLAPRTDMQYF. Looking up the rest from reference TRBV7-2 and TRBJ2-3 gives the full variable domain: GAGVSQSPSNKVTEKGKDVELRCDPISGHTALYWYRQSLGQGLEFLIYFQGNSAPDKSGLPSDRFSAERTGGSVSTLTIQRTQQEDSAVYLCASSPGLAPRTDMQYFGPGTRLTVL.

The table lists this clonotype with many counts. One end of the junction is discordant with germline, which a read error may explain. The chain joins TRBV15 to TRBJ1-5; 10 positions match TRBD1. CDR1 is LNHNV, CDR2 YYDKDF, per germline (reference sequence). The CDR3 spans 15 residues. CDR3: CASSQPGTGVQPQHF. CDR3 nucleotide sequence: TGTGCCAGCAGCCAACCCGGGACAGGGGTTCAGCCCCAGCATTTT.

This clonotype was counted at least ten times. V usage is TRBV7-2 and J usage is TRBJ2-2; 10 bases align to TRBD2. V was pared by 1 base and J by 8 bases, with 4 bases of the junction left unmatched. Looked up from germline, CDR1 is SGHTA and CDR2 is FQGNSA. This CDR3 has 15 residues. The CDR3 DNA reads TGTGCCAGCAGCTTAGGGTCTAGCGGGAGAGGGGAGCTGTTTTTT. It encodes CASSLGSSGRGELFF.

The chain recombines TRBV7-2 with TRBJ2-5; the D gene is possibly TRBD1 (6 bases). The germline V gene has CDR1 SGHTA and CDR2 FQGNSA. CDR3 size: 14 residues. Deletions cut 5 bases from V and 3 bases from J, with 13 bases between. The CDR3 loop reads CASSLRTDKETQYF. The CDR3 DNA reads TGTGCCAGCAGCCTCAGGACAGACAAAGAGACCCAGTACTTC. Filled out from reference TRBV7-2 and TRBJ2-5, the complete variable domain reads GAGVSQSPSNKVTEKGKDVELRCDPISGHTALYWYRQSLGQGLEFLIYFQGNSAPDKSGLPSDRFSAERTGGSVSTLTIQRTQQEDSAVYLCASSLRTDKETQYFGPGTRLLVL.

This clonotype was counted many times. V usage is TRBV7-3 and J usage is TRBJ2-3; 13 bases map to TRBD2. V was clipped by 1 base and J by 2 bases; unmatched bases: 15. The germline CDR1 and CDR2 sequences are SGHTA and FQGTGA. The CDR3 is made up of 21 amino acids. The CDR3 here is CASSLISWRTSGRTPTDTQYF. The CDR3 DNA sequence: TGTGCCAGCAGCTTAATAAGTTGGAGGACTAGCGGGAGAACTCCCACAGATACGCAGTATTTT.

The chain joins TRBV20-1 to TRBJ2-5, with a tentative D call TRBD1 (5 bases). The germline CDR1 and CDR2 sequences are DFQATT and SNEGSKA (reference sequence). The length of the CDR3 is 12 residues. Trimming removed 3 bases at V and 2 bases at J, with 7 bases between. CDR3 protein: CSARRQQETQYF. DNA of the CDR3: TGCAGTGCTAGGAGACAGCAAGAGACCCAGTACTTC.

The chain is built from TRBV6-2 or TRBV6-3 and TRBJ2-2, with no clear D. Germline lookup yields CDR1 MNHEY and CDR2 SVGEGT. Trimming pared 4 bases from V and 6 bases from J, leaving 15 bases between. This CDR3 is 15 amino acids long. The CDR3 sequence is CASSWARVEPGELFF. The CDR3 bases are TGTGCCAGCAGTTGGGCGAGAGTGGAGCCCGGGGAGCTGTTTTTT.

This clonotype was observed at least ten times. This chain uses TRBV5-4 with TRBJ2-3, with D tentatively TRBD1 or TRBD2 (5 bases each). CDR1 SGHNT and CDR2 YYREEE come from the germline V gene (reference sequence). The V gene lost 4 bases and the J gene lost 6 bases, with 18 bases spanning the gap. CDR3 length: 15 residues. CDR3 region: CASSPEGRPGDTQYF. The CDR3 DNA reads TGTGCCAGCAGCCCCGAGGGGCGGCCGGGGGATACGCAGTATTTT.

V gene TRBV20-1 combines with J gene TRBJ2-7; maybe TRBD1 (6 bases). The CDR3 sequence is 14 residues long. V dropped 3 bases and J dropped 3 bases, with 15 bases sitting between them. The germline V gene encodes CDR1 DFQATT and CDR2 SNEGSKA (reference sequence). The CDR3 DNA sequence: TGCAGTGCTAGTAAGGGGGTGGTTGACTACGAGCAGTACTTC. Its translation: CSASKGVVDYEQYF.